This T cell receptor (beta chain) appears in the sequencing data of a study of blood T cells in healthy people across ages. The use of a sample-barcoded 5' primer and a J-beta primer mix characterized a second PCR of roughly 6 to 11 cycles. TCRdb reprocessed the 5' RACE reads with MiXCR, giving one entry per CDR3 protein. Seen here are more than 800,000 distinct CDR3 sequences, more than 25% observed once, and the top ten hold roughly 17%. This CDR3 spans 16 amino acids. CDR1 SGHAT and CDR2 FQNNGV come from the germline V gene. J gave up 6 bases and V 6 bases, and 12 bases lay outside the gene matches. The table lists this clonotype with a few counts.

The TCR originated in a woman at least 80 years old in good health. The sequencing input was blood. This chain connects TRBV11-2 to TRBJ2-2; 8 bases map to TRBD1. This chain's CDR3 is CASRSLLQGEAGELFF. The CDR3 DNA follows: TGTGCCAGCAGATCACTTTTACAGGGGGAGGCCGGGGAGCTGTTTTTT.